What follows describes a single T cell receptor (beta chain). Profiling relied on immunoSEQ multiplex PCR, and the TCRdb table lists in-frame clones only, not all of them. The sample carries tens of thousands of clones, around 91% recorded once. The sample comes from a study of T cell changes during pregnancy in multiple sclerosis. Germline CDR1 reads MGHRA; CDR2 reads YSYEKL. Trimming took 8 bases from V and 5 from J, leaving 13 bases between them. This CDR3 contains 12 residues. The sequencing used peripheral blood, collected in the third trimester of pregnancy. The rearrangement joins TRBV4-1 to TRBJ2-7, with unresolved D. This sequence was found in a female donor in good health, enrolled as a control in a pregnancy study. CDR3: CASANDLDEQYF. For the CDR3, the DNA is TGCGCCAGCGCCAACGACCTAGACGAGCAGTACTTC.